The sequence of this T cell receptor (beta chain) was determined in a study of cytomegalovirus exposure and HLA in healthy donors. The germline gives CDR1 SGHNT, CDR2 YYREEE (reference sequence). This CDR3 comprises 13 residues. J was trimmed by 2 bases and V by 5 bases; bases with no gene match: 3. Researchers ran the PCR with 60 Vbeta and 13 Jbeta primers. Libraries were prepared by immunoSEQ multiplex PCR; TCRdb keeps only in-frame clonotypes and omits some of them. Here the sample spans 110,000 or so clones, approximately 76% being singletons. The sequencing input was PBMCs. The chain has TRBV5-4 and TRBJ1-2; 7 nucleotides agree with TRBD1. This clonotype was sampled from a middle-aged man in good health and CMV-seropositive. The chain's CDR3 is CASRSTGNYGYTF. The CDR3 DNA sequence: TGTGCCAGCAGGTCGACAGGGAACTATGGCTACACCTTC.